The 2 T cell receptor beta chains given below trace back to one sample, sequenced in a study of T-cell memory formation after mild COVID-19. Via MiXCR, TCRdb re-called the 5' RACE reads, giving one row per CDR3 protein. The sample lists fewer than 95,000 distinct CDR3 sequences; roughly 16% were seen once. Sequencing used PBMCs or a T cell subset sorted from them (not recorded which). Every receptor here comes from a man younger than 30 who had mild COVID-19 (a few samples of this study predate the infection). Cell type and time point are not known.

A few counts support this clonotype. This chain joins TRBV5-6 and TRBJ1-4, with TRBD1 identical over 10 bases. CDR3 length equals 16 residues. The germline V gene has CDR1 SGHDT and CDR2 YYEEEE. After removal of 2 bases from V and 4 bases from J, the junction contained 5 bases not matched to a gene. The CDR3 spells CASSFLRTGGNEKLFF. Written as DNA, the CDR3 is TGTGCCAGCAGCTTCCTCCGGACAGGGGGTAATGAAAAACTGTTTTTT.

This chain connects TRBV19 to TRBJ1-6, with D hard to call. V shed 5 bases and J shed 7 bases, with 9 bases lying between them. This CDR3 region has 13 residues. CDR1 and CDR2 (germline): LNHDA, SQIVND (reference sequence). CDR3: CASSGWQNSPLHF. DNA for the CDR3: TGTGCCAGTAGTGGATGGCAAAATTCACCCCTCCACTTT.